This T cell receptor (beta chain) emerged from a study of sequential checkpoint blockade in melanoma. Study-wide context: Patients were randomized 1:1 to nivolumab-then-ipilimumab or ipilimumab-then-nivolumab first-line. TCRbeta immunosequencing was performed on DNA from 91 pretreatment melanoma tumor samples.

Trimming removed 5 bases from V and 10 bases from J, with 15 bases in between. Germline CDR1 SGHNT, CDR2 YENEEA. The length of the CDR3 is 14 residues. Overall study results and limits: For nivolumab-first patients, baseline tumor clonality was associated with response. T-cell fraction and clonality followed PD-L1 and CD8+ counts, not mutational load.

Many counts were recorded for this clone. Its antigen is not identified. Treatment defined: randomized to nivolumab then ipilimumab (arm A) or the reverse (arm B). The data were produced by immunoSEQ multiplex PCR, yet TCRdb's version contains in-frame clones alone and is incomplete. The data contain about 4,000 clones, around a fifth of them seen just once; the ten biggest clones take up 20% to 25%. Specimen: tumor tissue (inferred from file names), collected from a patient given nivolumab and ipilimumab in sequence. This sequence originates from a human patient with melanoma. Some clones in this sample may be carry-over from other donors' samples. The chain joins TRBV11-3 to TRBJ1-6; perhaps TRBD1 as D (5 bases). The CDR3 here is CASSGGAVGSPLHF. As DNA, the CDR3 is TGTGCCAGCAGCGGGGGAGCGGTTGGGTCACCCCTCCACTTT. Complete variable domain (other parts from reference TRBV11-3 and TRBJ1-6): EAGVVQSPRYKIIEKKQPVAFWCNPISGHNTLYWYLQNLGQGPELLIRYENEEAVDDSQLPKDRFSAERLKGVDSTLKIQPAELGDSAVYLCASSGGAVGSPLHFGNGTRLTVT.